These T cell receptor beta chains were read from a single sample in a study of OX40 agonist ivuxolimab in advanced cancers. The method was immunoSEQ multiplex PCR; TCRdb's version includes in-frame clones alone and lacks a portion of them. The sample gives more than 40,000 clones, around 73% of which show up once; under 2.5% is in the top ten. Specimen: CD4+ or CD8+ T cells sorted from blood, collected in a trial of the OX40 agonist ivuxolimab. Receptors originate from an adult with an advanced solid tumor such as melanoma, head and neck, liver or kidney cancer. CDR3s include the opening cysteine and the closing phenylalanine or tryptophan. A D gene is named only where the DNA matches it firmly.

TRBJ2-2 | - | TRBV5-1 | CASSRRGSDTGELFF
TRBJ2-3 | - | TRBV5-1 | CASSLDSGTDTQYF
TRBJ2-7 | TRBD1 | TRBV29-1 | CSARDRGLREQYF
TRBJ1-2 | - | TRBV9 | CASSARTDLGGYTF
TRBJ2-1 | - | TRBV28 | CASRSLGDNNNEQFF
TRBJ2-5 | - | TRBV5-1 | CASSLGATQYF
TRBJ2-3 | TRBD2 | TRBV18 | CASSAGLAGNTDTQYF
TRBJ2-7 | TRBD2 | TRBV27 | CASSSQLGRAGGNAYEQYF
TRBJ1-1 | - | TRBV5-4 | CASSLAGGGETEAFF
TRBJ1-1 | - | TRBV30 | CAWVIPRAEAFF
TRBJ1-1 | TRBD1 | TRBV5-1 | CASSLKTGAMNTEAFF
TRBJ1-3 | - | TRBV27 | CASSPWGGGNTIYF
TRBJ2-3 | TRBD1 | TRBV7-9 | CASSLGGGSSTDTQYF
TRBJ2-5 | - | TRBV30 | CAWGRLGRETQYF
TRBJ2-3 | - | TRBV6-1 | CASSAPLAGTDTQYF
TRBJ2-1 | - | TRBV9 | CASSVAPQGDEQFF
TRBJ1-3 | - | TRBV7-2 | CASSLGAVSGNTIYF